The entry below gives a single T cell receptor beta chain sequence along with its context. Its antigen has not been determined. Base qualities were left out, and no much larger clone turns up one base away. Preparation of the library involved 5' RACE. Sequencer: Illumina HiSeq 2500. The second PCR ran for roughly 6 to 11 cycles and used a J-beta primer mix along with a sample-barcoded 5' primer. A template-switch 5' adaptor carrying 12 random nucleotides introduced a unique molecular identifier onto each TCR beta cDNA molecule. Each sample yielded at least 3 million CDR3-containing paired-end reads. First-strand cDNA was synthesized from all RNA with the Mint cDNA synthesis kit, primed by a TRBC-specific oligonucleotide. After uracil-DNA glycosylase treatment, a first 18-cycle PCR used universal primers M1SS and BC2_uni_R on all cDNA. In the paper's pipeline: Normalization of each sample was performed by random selection of 1 million high-quality reads, each carrying a distinct molecular identifier. Instead of being binned into consensus sequences, reads that shared molecular identifiers were thrown out. MiTCR, run with a Q25 quality threshold and the strictest error-elimination algorithm, handled CDR3 identification, clonotype clustering and error correction. A nonparametric unseen species model with Euler transformation was used to estimate lower-bound total TCR beta diversity. The raw public reads went through TCRdb reprocessing: fastp at Q25, MiXCR clone calling, in-frame beta chains kept. Rows matching on CDR3 protein sequence are summarized as one entry with the most common DNA and genes. It is TCRdb's table, rather than the study itself, that gives the V and J calls and clone size. The sample table shows about 1.8 million distinct CDR3 sequences, and around half are seen once. The ten largest clones represent roughly 2% of the sample.

Trimmed from V: 5 bases; trimmed from J: 5 bases; junction bases lacking a gene match: 7. The CDR1 and CDR2 encoded by the germline V gene are SGHDN and FVKESK. Taken from cysteine to phenylalanine, the CDR3 has 15 residues. Only the CDR3 DNA is retained, 45 bases long and in frame from the first base. This sample was taken from a study of blood T cells in healthy people across ages (dated by TCRdb to the mid-2010s). Broadly, across the study: In model experiments, roughly one uniquely barcoded TCR beta cDNA molecule per two T cells was captured by template switching. To avoid experimental bias, donors of different ages were distributed randomly across sequencing lanes. The donors were divided into four age groups: young (average approximately 16 years), middle-aged (about 41), aged (about 56) and long-lived (82). Using deep sequencing normalized with unique cDNA molecular identifiers, the study measured how TCR beta repertoire diversity changes with age. Using the same blood draw, the study looked at two additional independent replicas of 1 million unique cDNA reads for two donors, one aged 18 to 30 and the other aged 80 or older.

The 40 or so donors, aged about 6 to 100 years, were systemically healthy Caucasian individuals from Russia. Each donor gave ten milliliters of peripheral blood, collected into EDTA-treated Vacutainer tubes. Ficoll-Paque density-gradient centrifugation was used to isolate PBMCs, with at least 6 million per sample. Trizol reagent was used to extract total RNA from PBMCs, with at least 6 micrograms per sample. The percentages of naive CD45RAhigh/CD27high T cells were determined by flow cytometry on a PBMC aliquot from every donor. Results and caveats for the whole study, not just this receptor: As age increased, observed TCR beta diversity per million T cells dropped in a roughly linear way, and a significant reduction was already evident by age 40. Bulk unsorted PBMC profiling prevented conclusive comparison of naive and antigen-experienced compartments. Total diversity estimates from one million sequenced T cells were considered lower bounds and underestimates. Compared with the aged group, more naive CD4+ T cells, fewer expanded clones and increased TCR diversity were shown by the long-lived group, suggesting age selection. The CMV infection status of donors was not known, potentially confounding age-related changes in expanded clonotypes. There was a strong correlation between observed TCR beta diversity and the percentage of naive T cells measured by flow cytometry.

The chain is made from TRBV14 and TRBJ2-1; TRBD2 aligns with 9 central bases. This clonotype was sampled from a woman between 40 and 55 years old in good health. The sequencing input was blood. The DNA sequence is TGTGCCAGCAGCGCACTAGCGGGCAGAAACAATGAGCAGTTCTTC. Its protein is CASSALAGRNNEQFF.